The 12 T cell receptor beta chains reported below all come from one sample, sequenced in a study of human thymus T cells. Repertoires were generated with immunoSEQ multiplex PCR, while TCRdb's copy carries only in-frame clones and drops some. This table holds 86,000 or so clones, just over 95% found once. Thymus specimens were resections from corrective heart surgery. Sample: thymus tissue. These receptor sequences come from a boy less than two years old with a congenital heart defect but otherwise immunologically healthy.

The chain combines TRBV25-1 with TRBJ2-7, with no clear D. The CDR3 has 11 residues. Trimming took 6 bases from V and 3 from J, leaving 6 bases between them. CDR1 is MGHDK, CDR2 SYGVNS, per germline. The chain's CDR3 is CASRSVYEQYF. The CDR3 DNA reads as TGTGCCAGCAGGTCTGTCTACGAGCAGTACTTC.

The rearrangement links TRBV7-2 to TRBJ2-3; TRBD2 aligns across 10 bases. CDR1 is SGHTA, CDR2 FQGNSA, per germline. The CDR3 sequence is 18 residues long. V dropped 5 bases and J dropped 8; count of bases not matched to a gene: 19. The CDR3 DNA sequence: TGTGCCAGCAGCCCCCCGCAAATTGAAGATAGCGGGGGGCGTACGCAGTATTTT. This translates into CASSPPQIEDSGGRTQYF.

This clone was observed once. The chain joins TRBV12-5 to TRBJ1-1; TRBD1 might be the D (5 bases). V was cut by 7 bases and J by 1 base, with 10 bases left in between. The germline V gene encodes CDR1 LGHNT and CDR2 FRNRAP. The CDR3 extends over 13 amino acids. The CDR3 region is CASAREKNTEAFF. The CDR3 DNA sequence: TGTGCTAGTGCCAGGGAGAAGAACACTGAAGCTTTCTTT. The entire variable domain, with the rest obtained from reference TRBV12-5 and TRBJ1-1, is as follows: DARVTQTPRHKVTEMGQEVTMRCQPILGHNTVFWYRQTMMQGLELLAYFRNRAPLDDSGMPKDRFSAEMPDATLATLKIQPSEPRDSAVYFCASAREKNTEAFFGQGTRLTVV.

The V call is TRBV28, the J call TRBJ2-3; 14 bases agree with TRBD2. This CDR3 has 19 amino acids. With 6 bases clipped from V and 4 bases from J, the junction kept 15 bases outside the gene matches. Germline V CDR1 and CDR2: MDHEN, SYDVKM. CDR3 nucleotide sequence: TGTGCCAGCAGCAACGGTACCGGGACTAGCGGGAGTCTCGCAGATACGCAGTATTTT. It encodes CASSNGTGTSGSLADTQYF.

This sequence joins TRBV11-2 and TRBJ1-1; tentative D call: TRBD1 (5 bases). Germline CDR1 is SGHAT and CDR2 is FQNNGV. The V end lost 4 bases, the J end lost 6 bases, and 15 bases lay between the germline ends. CDR3 size: 14 residues. The DNA of the CDR3 is TGTGCCAGCAGCTGGGGCACCCGATACTCTGAAGCTTTCTTT. As protein: CASSWGTRYSEAFF.

V and J are TRBV28 and TRBJ2-3, with 12 bases aligning to TRBD2. The CDR3 sequence is 20 residues long. Germline-derived CDR1 and CDR2 are MDHEN and SYDVKM. V lost 1 base and J lost 1; bases outside the gene matches: 12. The chain's CDR3 is CASSLYPFFRTSGGTDTQYF. Written as DNA, the CDR3 is TGTGCCAGCAGTTTATACCCTTTCTTCCGGACTAGCGGGGGCACAGATACGCAGTATTTT.

This rearrangement joins TRBV27 to TRBJ1-1; no clear D. V shed 2 bases and J shed 1 base, with 14 bases lying between them. This CDR3 spans 16 amino acids. Germline assignment: CDR1 MNHEY and CDR2 SMNVEV (reference sequence). The CDR3 loop is CASSLSQWQRNTEAFF. Written as DNA, the CDR3 is TGTGCCAGCAGTTTAAGTCAATGGCAGAGGAACACTGAAGCTTTCTTT.

The rearrangement joins TRBV16 to TRBJ2-5; possibly TRBD1 or TRBD2 for D (5 bases each). V was shortened by 7 bases and J by 3 bases, with 15 bases between the two germline ends. The CDR3 has 14 amino acids. Germline CDR1 reads KGHSY; CDR2 reads FQNENV. The CDR3: CASNPPGQKETQYF. In DNA form, the CDR3 reads TGTGCCAGCAACCCCCCGGGGCAGAAAGAGACCCAGTACTTC.

The chain combines TRBV2 with TRBJ2-1; 9 nucleotides align to TRBD2. The germline CDR1 and CDR2 sequences are SNHLY and FYNNEI. The CDR3 covers 16 residues. V shed 2 bases, J shed 6 bases, and the junction held 8 bases outside the gene matches. The CDR3 loop reads CASSETSLAGFNEQFF. As DNA, the CDR3 is TGTGCCAGCAGTGAAACGAGTCTAGCGGGGTTCAATGAGCAGTTCTTC.

This clone was counted a single time. J is TRBJ1-1 and V is TRBV27; tentative D call: TRBD1 (6 bases). Trimming cost V 5 bases and J 7 bases, with 32 bases left between them. The CDR3 extends over 19 amino acids. CDR1 is MNHEY and CDR2 is SMNVEV in the germline V gene (reference sequence). CDR3 sequence reads: CASSPHLSRTGNRADEAFF. DNA of the CDR3: TGTGCCAGCAGTCCACACTTGAGCCGAACAGGGAACCGGGCTGATGAAGCTTTCTTT.

This chain links TRBV4-1 with TRBJ2-2, with D perhaps TRBD2 (7 bases). V was pared by 5 bases and J by 1 base, with 14 bases between. The length of the CDR3 is 16 residues. Germline assignment: CDR1 MGHRA and CDR2 YSYEKL. Here the CDR3 DNA reads TGCGCCAGCAGCGGGGAGGGGGAGATGAACACCGGGGAGCTGTTTTTT. It codes for CASSGEGEMNTGELFF.

This clone was picked up a small number of times. The rearrangement uses TRBV6-4 and TRBJ1-2; D unresolved. CDR3 length: 13 amino acids. In germline, CDR1 is MRHNA, CDR2 SNTAGT. Trimming pared 2 bases from V and 6 bases from J, leaving 10 bases between. CDR3 bases: TGTGCCAGCAGTGACAGTTTTACGGATGGCTACACCTTC. The encoded protein is CASSDSFTDGYTF.